These 15 T cell receptor beta chains originate from one sample sequenced in a study of molecular identifiers for immune sequencing clone quantification. TCRdb redid the calling of the PCR reads with MiXCR, one entry per CDR3 protein. The data show about 70,000 distinct CDR3 sequences, approximately 17% seen once. Specimen: naive CD8+ T cells from blood, with Jurkat cell RNA spiked in. The subset was: FACS-sorted CD8+CD4-CCR7+CD45RA+ naive T cells. These receptors were collected from a human donor in good health. Some libraries in this study had Jurkat cell RNA spiked in.

This clonotype was seen ten or more times. The J gene is TRBJ2-4, the V gene TRBV5-6; 10 nucleotides align to TRBD1. Germline CDR1 and CDR2: SGHDT and YYEEEE. V dropped 4 bases and J dropped 1; count of bases not matched to a gene: 8. This CDR3 is 17 amino acids long. The CDR3 reads CASSVGTGALAKNIQYF. Written as DNA, the CDR3 is TGTGCCAGCAGCGTGGGGACAGGGGCCTTGGCCAAAAACATTCAGTACTTC.

This clonotype was observed at least ten times. This sequence joins TRBV19 and TRBJ1-4; D unclear. Germline V CDR1 and CDR2: LNHDA, SQIVND (reference sequence). The V end lost 3 bases, the J end lost 5 bases, and 13 bases lay between the germline ends. This CDR3 spans 15 amino acids. The chain's CDR3 is CASSIYDGINEKLFF. In DNA, the CDR3 is TGTGCCAGTAGTATTTACGACGGGATCAATGAAAAACTGTTTTTT.

This clonotype was observed many times. The chain employs TRBV15 and TRBJ2-7; D perhaps matches TRBD2 (6 bases). This CDR3 has 15 amino acids. Germline CDR1 and CDR2: LNHNV and YYDKDF (reference sequence). Between the trimmed V and J ends, which lost 5 bases and 5 bases, there was a span of 19 bases. DNA for the CDR3: TGTGCCACCAGCTTCCGAGAGGGAGGTTACGACGAGCAGTACTTC. This encodes CATSFREGGYDEQYF.

J is TRBJ2-7 and V is TRBV29-1; no firm D call. V was shortened by 6 bases and J by 2 bases, with 14 bases between the two germline ends. Germline CDR1 reads SQVTM; CDR2 reads ANQGSEA. The CDR3 has 13 amino acids. The CDR3 DNA reads TGCAGCGTGATCCCTGTACAGACCTACGAGCAGTACTTC. It specifies CSVIPVQTYEQYF.

This clonotype showed up many times. The chain uses TRBV11-2 and TRBJ2-6; a possible D gene is TRBD2 (5 bases). The ends were cut back, 4 bases at V and 0 bases at J, with 19 bases in the middle. This CDR3 comprises 19 residues. CDR1 is SGHAT, CDR2 FQNNGV, per germline. The CDR3 nucleotides read TGTGCCAGCAGCTCTCGCCGGGATGACAACCTCTCTGGGGCCAACGTCCTGACTTTC. It translates to CASSSRRDDNLSGANVLTF. The full variable domain, in which reference TRBV11-2 and TRBJ2-6 provide the parts outside the CDR3, is EAGVAQSPRYKIIEKRQSVAFWCNPISGHATLYWYQQILGQGPKLLIQFQNNGVVDDSQLPKDRFSAERLKGVDSTLKIQPAKLEDSAVYLCASSSRRDDNLSGANVLTFGAGSRLTVL.

This clonotype was seen at least ten times. The chain couples TRBV11-2 to TRBJ2-1; maybe TRBD1 (5 bases). Germline V gene lookup returns CDR1 SGHAT and CDR2 FQNNGV. V lost 5 bases and J 5 bases, leaving 16 bases between the germline ends. The CDR3 sequence is 15 residues long. The CDR3 DNA is TGTGCCAGCAGCCCCCGGCCGGACATTCACAATGAGCAGTTCTTC. As protein: CASSPRPDIHNEQFF.

This sequence joins TRBV2 and TRBJ2-3; weak D call: TRBD2 (6 bases). Per the germline V gene, CDR1 is SNHLY and CDR2 is FYNNEI. V dropped 10 bases and J dropped 0 bases, with 14 bases sitting between them. This CDR3 is 14 amino acids long. This CDR3 is CATLGGTSTDTQYF. CDR3 bases: TGTGCCACCCTTGGCGGGACTAGCACAGATACGCAGTATTTT.

The rearrangement links TRBV7-6 to TRBJ2-7; 9 bases match TRBD2. V was pared by 5 bases and J by 6 bases, with 8 bases of the junction left unmatched. The CDR3 totals 14 residues. Looked up from germline, CDR1 is SGHVS and CDR2 is FNYEAQ. CDR3 sequence reads: CASSHSGSQAEQYF. Written as DNA, the CDR3 is TGTGCCAGCAGCCATAGCGGGAGTCAGGCCGAGCAGTACTTC.

This clonotype was found a few times. It may be a read error: a sequence one base away is much more abundant. The V and J genes are TRBV6-5 and TRBJ1-6, with D possibly being TRBD1 (5 bases). Germline V gene sequence: CDR1 MNHEY, CDR2 SVGAGI. The CDR3 sequence is 17 residues long. The CDR3 region is CASSYFRASSYNSPLYF. CDR3 nucleotides: TGTGCCAGCAGTTACTTCAGGGCGAGCTCCTATAATTCACCCCTCTACTTT.

Turning to this clonotype: A much larger clone differs from this one at a single base, so this may be a read error. The chain carries TRBV3-1 and TRBJ2-2; D unclear. This CDR3 spans 13 amino acids. Germline values: CDR1 LGHDT, CDR2 YNNKEL (reference sequence). The CDR3 nucleotides are TGTGCCAACAGCCTTGATGAGACCGGGGAGCTGTTTTTT. Encoded protein: CANSLDETGELFF.

Points on this clonotype: A much larger clone is a single base away; this may be a read error. Without the conserved terminal phenylalanine or tryptophan, this CDR3 likely stems from a read error. The chain employs TRBV20-1 and TRBJ2-7; D is possibly TRBD1 or TRBD2 (5 bases each). This CDR3 comprises 13 residues. V dropped 0 bases and J dropped 4 bases, with 10 bases sitting between them. Per germline, CDR1 DFQATT and CDR2 SNEGSKA (reference sequence). CDR3 loop: CSARDPRGYEQYL. The CDR3 DNA follows: TGCAGTGCTAGAGATCCGAGGGGATACGAGCAGTACCTC.

This clonotype was recorded a few times. A single base separates this from a much larger clone, so it may be a read error. J is TRBJ2-3 and V is TRBV20-1; 10 bases fit TRBD2. Germline V CDR1 and CDR2: DFQATT, SNEGSKA (reference sequence). The CDR3 covers 16 residues. The J segment lost 1 base and the V segment lost 2 bases, leaving 6 bases of the junction unmatched. The CDR3 reads CSARTSSGRGTDTQYF. The CDR3 region has the DNA TGCAGTGCTAGAACCTCTAGCGGGAGAGGCACAGATACGCAGTATTTT.

This clonotype was counted many times. The chain couples TRBV28 to TRBJ2-7; perhaps TRBD1 as D (6 bases). The ends were cut back, 5 bases at V and 1 base at J, with 9 bases in the middle. The CDR3 covers 13 residues. Germline V lookup: CDR1 MDHEN, CDR2 SYDVKM. The CDR3 sequence: CASSTGLSYEQYF. The CDR3 nucleotides are TGTGCCAGCAGTACAGGGCTTTCCTACGAGCAGTACTTC. Supplemented by reference TRBV28 and TRBJ2-7, the full variable domain reads DVKVTQSSRYLVKRTGEKVFLECVQDMDHENMFWYRQDPGLGLRLIYFSYDVKMKEKGDIPEGYSVSREKKERFSLILESASTNQTSMYLCASSTGLSYEQYFGPGTRLTVT.

The sample holds many counts of this clonotype. The rearrangement uses TRBV4-2 and TRBJ2-3; 14 positions agree with TRBD2. V lost 7 bases, J lost 6 bases, and 6 bases stayed unmatched. CDR1 and CDR2 from the germline V gene are LGHNA and YNFKEQ. This CDR3 is 15 amino acids long. The CDR3 protein is CASKGLAGVLDTQYF. The CDR3 bases are TGTGCCAGCAAGGGACTAGCGGGAGTTTTGGATACGCAGTATTTT.

The rearrangement uses TRBV7-8 and TRBJ2-1, with 11 bases that match TRBD2. Germline V gives CDR1 SGHVS, CDR2 FQNEAQ. With 4 bases clipped from V and 0 bases from J, the junction kept 5 bases outside the gene matches. This CDR3 comprises 17 residues. The CDR3 DNA follows: TGTGCCAGCAGCTACGGGACTAGCGGTAGCTCCTACAATGAGCAGTTCTTC. It specifies CASSYGTSGSSYNEQFF.